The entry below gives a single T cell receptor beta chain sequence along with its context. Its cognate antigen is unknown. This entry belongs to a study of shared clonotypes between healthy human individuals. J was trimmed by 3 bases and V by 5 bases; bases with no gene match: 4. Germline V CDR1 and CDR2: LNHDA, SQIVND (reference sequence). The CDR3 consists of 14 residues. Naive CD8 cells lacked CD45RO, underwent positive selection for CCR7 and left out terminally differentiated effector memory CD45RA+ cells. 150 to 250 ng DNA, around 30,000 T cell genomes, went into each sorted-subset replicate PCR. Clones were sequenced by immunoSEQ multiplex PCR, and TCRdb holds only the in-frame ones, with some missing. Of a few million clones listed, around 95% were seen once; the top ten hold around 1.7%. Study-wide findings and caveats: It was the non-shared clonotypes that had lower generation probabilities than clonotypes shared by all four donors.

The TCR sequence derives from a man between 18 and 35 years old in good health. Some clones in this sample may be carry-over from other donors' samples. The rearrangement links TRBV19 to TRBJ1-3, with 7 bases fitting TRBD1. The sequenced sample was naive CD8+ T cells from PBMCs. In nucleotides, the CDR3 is TGTGCCAGTAGTGTGACAGGGTTTGGAAACACCATATATTTT. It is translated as CASSVTGFGNTIYF.